This TCR beta chain was profiled in a study of blood T cell repertoires in COVID-19. Study summary: T cells, B-cell-depleted T cells, or PBMCs provided the cDNA or gDNA that served as material.

Repertoires were generated with immunoSEQ multiplex PCR, while TCRdb's copy carries only in-frame clones and drops some. The table shows around 250,000 clones, with just under 85% occurring only once. The source of this sequence is a woman older than 75 with acute or convalescent COVID-19. The sample taken for sequencing was peripheral blood.

In nucleotides, the CDR3 is TGTGCCAGCAGCTCCGTGGGGGGTAAAAACAATGAGCAGTTCTTC. Its translation is CASSSVGGKNNEQFF. J is TRBJ2-1 and V is TRBV6-5, with D possibly matching TRBD2 (6 bases). This CDR3 contains 15 residues. Trimming pared 6 bases from V and 5 bases from J, leaving 17 bases between. CDR1 is MNHEY, CDR2 SVGAGI, per germline.